The subject of this entry is one T cell receptor (beta chain). The antigen remains unidentified. The data were taken from a study of CD8 T cells in ankylosing spondylitis. General study results and limits: Reports say disease-linked clones showed up significantly more in matched ankylosing spondylitis synovial fluid. Past research had described some motif variants in reactive arthritis synovial fluid and blood.

The CDR3 has 16 amino acids. Looked up from germline, CDR1 is SEHNR and CDR2 is FQNEAQ (reference sequence). After removal of 4 bases from V and 1 base from J, the junction contained 8 bases not matched to a gene. The authors made TCR beta libraries by quantitative 5'-RACE with molecular barcodes. TCRdb used MiXCR to reprocess the 5' RACE reads, holding one entry per CDR3 protein. This sample has about 360,000 distinct CDR3 sequences, with approximately 14% found just once. The clonotype comes from a male donor with ankylosing spondylitis or in good health (not recorded which). Sequenced: blood, either unsorted or a sorted T cell fraction (not recorded which). The chain combines TRBV7-9 with TRBJ2-5, with TRBD2 identical over 8 bases. DNA of the CDR3: TGTGCCAGCAGCTCGCCCGGGGGGGCTTTCCAAGAGACCCAGTACTTC. It codes for CASSSPGGAFQETQYF.